The 13 T cell receptor beta chains listed next were all sequenced from one sample in a study of blood T cell repertoires in COVID-19. Using immunoSEQ multiplex PCR, the repertoire was profiled, and TCRdb retains in-frame clones only, with some absent. This table holds 350,000 to 500,000 clones, around 90% found once. The sequenced sample consisted of peripheral blood. These receptors came from a man younger than 30 with COVID-19, enrolled during active disease.

The V and J genes are TRBV7-2 and TRBJ2-5; 7 positions agree with TRBD1. V lost 4 bases and J lost 9; bases outside the gene matches: 8. Germline-derived CDR1 and CDR2 are SGHTA and FQGNSA. The CDR3 is 13 amino acids. Written as DNA, the CDR3 is TGTGCCAGCAGCTGGTTGACAGGGTTGGCCCAGTACTTC. Protein product: CASSWLTGLAQYF. Based on the CDR3 plus reference TRBV7-2 and TRBJ2-5, the full variable domain is GAGVSQSPSNKVTEKGKDVELRCDPISGHTALYWYRQSLGQGLEFLIYFQGNSAPDKSGLPSDRFSAERTGGSVSTLTIQRTQQEDSAVYLCASSWLTGLAQYFGPGTRLLVL.

The DNA of the CDR3 is TGTGCCAGCAGCTTAGTCGAGGATCCCTATGGCTACACCTTC. Residues: CASSLVEDPYGYTF. The chain carries TRBV7-9 and TRBJ1-2; D not resolved. Trimming pared 1 base from V and 4 bases from J, leaving 10 bases between. The CDR3 consists of 14 residues. Germline V gives CDR1 SEHNR, CDR2 FQNEAQ (reference sequence).

The J gene is TRBJ2-5, the V gene TRBV18; the D gene is possibly TRBD1 (6 bases). The V gene's germline CDR1 is KGHSH and CDR2 LQKENI. V was cut by 3 bases and J by 3 bases, with 11 bases left in between. CDR3 length: 14 residues. DNA for the CDR3: TGTGCCAGCTCACCTCGGACAGTAAAAGAGACCCAGTACTTC. Translated: CASSPRTVKETQYF.

The rearrangement joins TRBV3-1 (or the pseudogene TRBV3-2) to TRBJ2-7; D is uncertain. The CDR3 has 12 amino acids. V was pared by 7 bases and J by 0 bases, with 7 bases between. CDR1 and CDR2 (germline): LGHDT, YNNKEL (reference sequence). The CDR3 DNA is TGTGCCAGCAACTCAGGCTCCTACGAGCAGTACTTC. The encoded protein is CASNSGSYEQYF.

A word on this clone: The identical CDR3 is also encoded by other nucleotide sequences in the sample. CDR3 nucleotides: TGTGCCAGCAGCCCCACCGGTACCGGGGAGCTGTTTTTT. As protein: CASSPTGTGELFF. V and J are TRBV9 and TRBJ2-2; D is uncertain. From germline, CDR1 is SGDLS and CDR2 YYNGEE. CDR3 length: 13 residues. The V end lost 4 bases, the J end lost 5 bases, and 9 bases lay between the germline ends.

This sequence joins TRBV12-3 or TRBV12-4 and TRBJ2-1; D is unclear. V lost 1 base and J 6 bases, leaving 7 bases between the germline ends. This CDR3 contains 13 residues. Written as DNA, the CDR3 is TGTGCCAGCAGTTTAGTAGCAACCAATGAGCAGTTCTTC. This translates into CASSLVATNEQFF.

The J gene is TRBJ2-7, the V gene TRBV2; no firm D call. The CDR3 extends over 12 amino acids. The germline gives CDR1 SNHLY, CDR2 FYNNEI. Trimming removed 6 bases from V and 3 bases from J, with 9 bases in between. CDR3: CASSQYNYEQYF. In nucleotides, the CDR3 is TGTGCCAGCAGCCAATACAACTACGAGCAGTACTTC. Filled out from reference TRBV2 and TRBJ2-7, the complete variable domain reads EPEVTQTPSHQVTQMGQEVILRCVPISNHLYFYWYRQILGQKVEFLVSFYNNEISEKSEIFDDQFSVERPDGSNFTLKIRSTKLEDSAMYFCASSQYNYEQYFGPGTRLTVT.

This chain links TRBV7-3 with TRBJ2-2, with 8 bases identical to TRBD1. With V trimmed by 5 bases and J by 1 base, 9 bases remained unmatched. The CDR3 consists of 17 residues. Per germline, CDR1 SGHTA and CDR2 FQGTGA. In DNA, the CDR3 is TGTGCCAGCAGCCAGGACAGGGTCGGTCAGAACACCGGGGAGCTGTTTTTT. Protein sequence: CASSQDRVGQNTGELFF.

This chain joins TRBV6-5 and TRBJ1-2; D unclear. This CDR3 comprises 15 residues. V shed 6 bases and J shed 0 bases, with 14 bases lying between them. Germline CDR1 is MNHEY and CDR2 is SVGAGI. CDR3 coding DNA: TGTGCCAGCAGCGTTGAGGCGGCAGCTAACTATGGCTACACCTTC. Its translation: CASSVEAAANYGYTF.

The chain uses TRBV6-1 and TRBJ1-5; D is ambiguous. Trimming removed 2 bases at V and 0 bases at J, with 11 bases between. CDR1 is MNHNS, CDR2 SASEGT, per germline. The CDR3 covers 16 residues. This CDR3 reads CASSEIGPGSNQPQHF. The CDR3 bases are TGTGCCAGCAGTGAAATAGGTCCGGGTAGCAATCAGCCCCAGCATTTT.

The chain recombines TRBV11-3 with TRBJ1-1, with D possibly TRBD1 on 6 matching bases. V was clipped by 5 bases and J by 0 bases, with 7 bases between them. CDR1 is SGHNT, CDR2 YENEEA, per germline. The CDR3 consists of 13 residues. DNA for the CDR3: TGTGCCAGCAGCCCAGGGGTGAACACTGAAGCTTTCTTT. Protein: CASSPGVNTEAFF. The complete variable domain, with remaining parts taken from reference TRBV11-3 and TRBJ1-1, reads EAGVVQSPRYKIIEKKQPVAFWCNPISGHNTLYWYLQNLGQGPELLIRYENEEAVDDSQLPKDRFSAERLKGVDSTLKIQPAELGDSAVYLCASSPGVNTEAFFGQGTRLTVV.

V gene TRBV5-1 combines with J gene TRBJ1-1; TRBD1 matches 8 bases. J gave up 3 bases and V 4 bases, and 11 bases lay outside the gene matches. The CDR3 extends over 16 amino acids. The V gene's germline CDR1 is SGHRS and CDR2 YFSETQ. The CDR3 DNA sequence: TGCGCCAGCAGCGACACTCGGACAGGGCGGGACACTGAAGCTTTCTTT. This sequence encodes CASSDTRTGRDTEAFF.

This clone appeared a few times. Other DNA sequences of this sample code for an identical CDR3. The chain couples TRBV11-3 to TRBJ2-1, with D unresolved. CDR3 length: 13 residues. Germline assignment: CDR1 SGHNT and CDR2 YENEEA. The germline V and J ends were trimmed by 6 bases and 0 bases, with 6 bases remaining between them. The CDR3 is CASSPSSYNEQFF. The DNA for the CDR3 is TGTGCCAGCAGTCCGAGCTCCTACAATGAGCAGTTCTTC.